The 7 T cell receptor beta chains below all came from one sample that was sequenced in a study of T cells in Graves' hyperthyroidism and ophthalmopathy. Using RNA transcripts as the source, TCR beta CDR3 regions were amplified. A set of HTBI primers served as the primers for a first-round RT-PCR of the TCR CDR3. TCRdb analysed the multiplex PCR reads with MiXCR anew, one entry per CDR3 protein. The sample lists hundreds of thousands of distinct CDR3 sequences, approximately 40% occurring once. Specimen: blood. The receptors originated from a young man with Graves' hyperthyroidism.

This clonotype has only a few counts. The genes are TRBV6-5 and TRBJ1-2, with 7 bases matching TRBD1. This CDR3 region has 13 residues. The V gene end was trimmed by 7 bases and the J gene end by 4 bases; junction bases not matched to a gene: 6. Germline V gene lookup returns CDR1 MNHEY and CDR2 SVGAGI. The CDR3 region is CASTGGQIYGYTF. In nucleotides, the CDR3 is TGTGCCAGCACGGGGGGACAGATCTATGGCTACACCTTC.

This clonotype was observed a handful of times. The gene calls are TRBV9 and TRBJ1-4; D not resolved. Per the germline V gene, CDR1 is SGDLS and CDR2 is YYNGEE. V lost 0 bases to trimming and J lost 8 bases, with 14 bases between them. The CDR3 consists of 15 residues. CDR3 bases: TGTGCCAGCAGCGTAGAAGCAGGATCGCGGGAAAAACTGTTTTTT. This gives the protein CASSVEAGSREKLFF.

The chain's CDR3 is CSVDTPGLAPSDTQYF. CDR3 nucleotide sequence: TGCAGCGTTGATACACCGGGACTAGCTCCTTCTGATACGCAGTATTTT. This sequence joins TRBV29-1 and TRBJ2-3; 9 bases match TRBD2. Trimming took 3 bases from V and 6 from J; bases not matched to a gene: 13. Germline loops: CDR1 SQVTM, CDR2 ANQGSEA. The CDR3 has 16 residues.

This clonotype was seen a few times. V usage is TRBV7-2 and J usage is TRBJ1-5, with unresolved D. V was trimmed by 1 base and J by 0 bases, leaving 10 bases between them. The CDR3 has 16 amino acids. The germline CDR1 and CDR2 sequences are SGHTA and FQGNSA. Written as DNA, the CDR3 is TGTGCCAGCAGCTTAGGGGTCCGGGCTAGCAATCAGCCCCAGCATTTT. It yields the protein CASSLGVRASNQPQHF.

This chain joins TRBV7-6 and TRBJ1-2, with TRBD1 matching 7 bases. The germline V gene encodes CDR1 SGHVS and CDR2 FNYEAQ. The J segment lost 6 bases and the V segment lost 4 bases, leaving 11 bases of the junction unmatched. The CDR3 has 15 residues. The CDR3 here is CASSSHRQGGHGYTF. The DNA for the CDR3 is TGTGCCAGCAGCTCCCATAGACAGGGCGGCCATGGCTACACCTTC.

This clonotype showed up just a few times. The chain uses TRBV20-1 and TRBJ1-1; no definite D call. This CDR3 spans 12 amino acids. V was pared by 2 bases and J by 1 base, with 5 bases between. Germline CDR1 is DFQATT and CDR2 is SNEGSKA (reference sequence). The CDR3, as DNA: TGCAGTGCTAGAAGCTCGAACACTGAAGCTTTCTTT. Translating gives CSARSSNTEAFF.

The chain couples TRBV2 to TRBJ1-1; TRBD1 might be the D (5 bases). Trimming took off 6 bases at V and 1 base at J, with 15 bases between the two ends. The CDR3 loop spans 15 amino acids. Looked up from germline, CDR1 is SNHLY and CDR2 is FYNNEI. The CDR3 bases are TGTGCCAGCAGCTCCTCCGGGACCCAGAACACTGAAGCTTTCTTT. Encoded protein: CASSSSGTQNTEAFF. The full variable domain, rest sourced from reference TRBV2 and TRBJ1-1, is EPEVTQTPSHQVTQMGQEVILRCVPISNHLYFYWYRQILGQKVEFLVSFYNNEISEKSEIFDDQFSVERPDGSNFTLKIRSTKLEDSAMYFCASSSSGTQNTEAFFGQGTRLTVV.